Below, 15 T cell receptor beta chains from the same sample are listed, as sequenced in a study of shared clonotypes between healthy human individuals. This table comes from immunoSEQ multiplex PCR, and its TCRdb copy is limited to in-frame clones, with some not included. The sample includes roughly 2.4 million clones, almost 96% of them seen just once. Material: naive CD4+ T cells sorted from blood. Subset described: CD45RA+ positively selected. These receptors all stem from a man aged 18-30 years in good health.

The rearrangement links TRBV30 to TRBJ2-5, with 10 bases identical to TRBD1. After removal of 2 bases from V and 10 bases from J, the junction contained 10 bases not matched to a gene. Germline CDR1 and CDR2: GTSNPN and SVGIG (reference sequence). There are 14 residues in the CDR3. DNA of the CDR3: TGTGCCTGGAGTCTTTCCGGGACAGGGGTCTTCCAGTACTTC. Translating gives CAWSLSGTGVFQYF.

The chain couples TRBV2 to TRBJ2-5, with 8 bases aligning to TRBD1. The CDR3 runs to 15 residues. The V gene end was trimmed by 1 base and the J gene end by 5 bases; junction bases not matched to a gene: 6. Germline CDR1 and CDR2: SNHLY and FYNNEI. CDR3 nucleotides: TGTGCCAGCAGTGAAGGCAGGGGGCAGAAGGAGACCCAGTACTTC. Translating it yields CASSEGRGQKETQYF.

This chain links TRBV29-1 with TRBJ2-5; D gene uncertain. The CDR3 consists of 13 residues. Germline-derived CDR1 and CDR2 are SQVTM and ANQGSEA. The V gene lost 6 bases and the J gene lost 5 bases, with 16 bases spanning the gap. The CDR3 DNA sequence: TGCAGCGTCCTCCTTGGGATGGAGGAGACCCAGTACTTC. Amino acids: CSVLLGMEETQYF.

The CDR3 DNA follows: TGTGCCAGCAGCTTAGAAGAGGGCTACGAGCAGTACTTC. As protein: CASSLEEGYEQYF. V usage is TRBV7-9 and J usage is TRBJ2-7; D might be TRBD2 (5 bases). Trimming shortened V by 1 base and J by 3 bases, and 7 bases separated the two germline ends. CDR3 length equals 13 residues. Germline CDR1 SEHNR, CDR2 FQNEAQ (reference sequence).

The rearrangement uses TRBV5-1 and TRBJ2-3; a weak D match, TRBD2 (6 bases). V was pared by 4 bases and J by 4 bases, with 19 bases between. The CDR3 has 16 amino acids. From germline, CDR1 is SGHRS and CDR2 YFSETQ. CDR3 loop: CASSPGWDSAADTQYF. The CDR3 region has the DNA TGCGCCAGCAGCCCTGGCTGGGACTCTGCGGCAGATACGCAGTATTTT. The full variable domain, with the rest looked up from reference TRBV5-1 and TRBJ2-3, is KAGVTQTPRYLIKTRGQQVTLSCSPISGHRSVSWYQQTPGQGLQFLFEYFSETQRNKGNFPGRFSGRQFSNSRSEMNVSTLELGDSALYLCASSPGWDSAADTQYFGPGTRLTVL.

The chain recombines TRBV15 with TRBJ2-5; 7 bases fit TRBD1. Germline CDR1 reads LNHNV; CDR2 reads YYDKDF (reference sequence). The V segment lost 6 bases and the J segment 1 base; nucleotides outside the gene matches: 8. The CDR3 is made up of 15 amino acids. The CDR3: CATSVDRVSQETQYF. The CDR3 nucleotides are TGTGCCACCAGTGTTGACAGGGTGTCCCAAGAGACCCAGTACTTC.

J is TRBJ2-7 and V is TRBV5-3; a possible D gene is TRBD1 (7 bases). TRBV5-3 has ORF status, its function being uncertain. The CDR3 sequence is 16 residues long. V lost 0 bases and J lost 2, with 15 bases in between. CDR3 nucleotides: TGTGCCAGAAGCTTGGAGCCAGGGGGGATCCCCTACGAGCAGTACTTC. This encodes CARSLEPGGIPYEQYF.

This rearrangement joins TRBV29-1 to TRBJ1-4; 10 bases are a match to TRBD1. V was clipped by 3 bases and J by 8 bases; unmatched bases: 6. The CDR3 totals 14 residues. The germline V gene encodes CDR1 SQVTM and CDR2 ANQGSEA. CDR3 protein: CSVEGGQGREKLFF. The CDR3, as DNA: TGCAGCGTTGAGGGGGGACAGGGGCGAGAAAAACTGTTTTTT.

The J gene is TRBJ2-4, the V gene TRBV7-6; D is unclear. Looked up from germline, CDR1 is SGHVS and CDR2 is FNYEAQ. The CDR3 contains 11 residues. The V gene lost 5 bases and the J gene lost 8 bases, with 7 bases spanning the gap. The CDR3 nucleotides are TGTGCCAGCAGCGCCGCGGACATTCAGTACTTC. As protein: CASSAADIQYF.

On this clone itself: This CDR3 is also generated by other DNA sequences in the sample. The V gene is TRBV5-1, the J gene TRBJ2-7, with 12 bases lining up with TRBD2. The V gene's germline CDR1 is SGHRS and CDR2 YFSETQ. CDR3 length: 15 residues. V was clipped by 3 bases and J by 2 bases; unmatched bases: 3. CDR3 region: CASSSSSGRAYEQYF. In DNA form, the CDR3 reads TGCGCCAGCAGCTCGTCTAGCGGGAGGGCCTACGAGCAGTACTTC.

This sequence joins TRBV5-4 and TRBJ2-3, with a weak D call TRBD1 (5 bases). With 2 bases removed from V and 3 bases from J, the gap between germline ends came to 13 bases. Germline lookup yields CDR1 SGHNT and CDR2 YYREEE (reference sequence). This CDR3 is 15 amino acids long. The DNA for the CDR3 is TGTGCCAGCAGCTTAGGGGTCCAGGGAACAGATACGCAGTATTTT. This sequence encodes CASSLGVQGTDTQYF.

The rearrangement joins TRBV10-2 to TRBJ2-7; D gene uncertain. Germline CDR1 and CDR2: WSHSY and SAAADI. Trimming removed 7 bases from V and 0 bases from J, with 19 bases in between. The CDR3 totals 16 residues. The CDR3 is CASTPTRVPISYEQYF. CDR3 coding DNA: TGCGCCAGCACCCCCACCCGGGTCCCAATCTCCTACGAGCAGTACTTC.

The chain couples TRBV9 to TRBJ2-3; D could derive from TRBD1 or TRBD2 (6 bases each). With 4 bases removed from V and 6 bases from J, the gap between germline ends came to 12 bases. CDR1 and CDR2 from the germline V gene are SGDLS and YYNGEE. The CDR3 contains 13 residues. The CDR3 DNA reads TGTGCCAGCAGCCCCCAAGGGGGGGATACGCAGTATTTT. Translating it yields CASSPQGGDTQYF.

CDR3 bases: TGTGCCAGCAGTTACCGTTACTCCTACGAGCAGTACTTC. Translating it yields CASSYRYSYEQYF. The rearrangement links TRBV6-6 to TRBJ2-7, with no clear D. This CDR3 is built from 13 residues. V was pared by 2 bases and J by 0 bases, with 5 bases between. Germline V lookup: CDR1 MNHNY, CDR2 SVGAGI (reference sequence).

The gene calls are TRBV28 and TRBJ1-5, with 9 bases identical to TRBD1. The CDR3 runs 15 residues. Germline assignment: CDR1 MDHEN and CDR2 SYDVKM. V lost 4 bases, J lost 2 bases, and 3 bases stayed unmatched. The CDR3 bases are TGTGCCAGCAGTTCACAGGGGGCGGGCAATCAGCCCCAGCATTTT. This sequence encodes CASSSQGAGNQPQHF.